The T cell receptor (beta chain) under discussion was sequenced for a study of shared clonotypes between healthy human individuals. Study-wide results and caveats: The study drew on few donors, limiting represented genetic and exposure-history diversity. Tissue TCR repertoires likely differ from these blood-only repertoires.

Germline CDR1 reads SGHDT; CDR2 reads YYEEEE. The CDR3 spans 15 residues. Trimming pared 0 bases from V and 5 bases from J, leaving 12 bases between. Many counts were recorded for this clone. Antigen: not known. Nashville, Tennessee was home to all donors, each a Caucasian adult. Here immunoSEQ multiplex PCR was the method, and the copy in TCRdb shows in-frame clones only, minus some. The sample records roughly 96,000 clones, approximately 51% being singletons. The chain carries TRBV5-6 and TRBJ1-5; D uncertain. The sequence was obtained from a woman between 35 and 50 years old in good health. Some clones in this sample may be carry-over from other donors' samples. Sequenced: PBMCs. The CDR3: CASSLAEREDQPQHF. Written as DNA, the CDR3 is TGTGCCAGCAGCTTGGCGGAAAGAGAGGATCAGCCCCAGCATTTT.